These 20 T cell receptor beta chains came from one sample sequenced in a study of tumor and adjacent non-tumor tissue in lung cancer (dated by TCRdb to the late 2010s). Bulk unsorted tissue served as the source for RNA extraction, and RNA quality was assessed using a NanoDrop ND-1000 and an Agilent 2100. The normal lung samples consisted of distant non-tumor tissue collected more than 3 cm from the tumor edge. Receptors were amplified or captured by multiplex PCR. Instrument used: Illumina HiSeq 2500. TCRbeta libraries were built by three rounds of nested PCR using primers (Table S4), following protocols modified from ARM-PCR. TCRdb took the public reads, trimmed them with fastp at Q25, ran MiXCR for clone calling and kept in-frame beta chains. Duplicate CDR3 protein sequences are folded into a single record with the most common DNA and genes. The sample has about 110,000 distinct CDR3 sequences on record, 62% of them singletons. The ten largest make up 19% of the sample.

Sequenced material: distant non-tumor lung tissue. These receptors were taken from a man between 60 and 75 years old with non-small cell lung cancer.

V gene TRBV4-2 combines with J gene TRBJ2-1; possibly TRBD2 for D (5 bases). The CDR3 is made up of 18 amino acids. V dropped 0 bases and J dropped 6 bases, with 21 bases sitting between them. Germline CDR1 and CDR2: LGHNA and YNFKEQ. The CDR3 nucleotides read TGTGCCAGCAGCCAAGATTTTAAGAGTAGCGTTGTGGGCAATGAGCAGTTCTTC. It codes for CASSQDFKSSVVGNEQFF.

About this clonotype itself: The junction differs from germline at one of its ends, possibly a read error. The CDR3 loop reads CASGLYRTGEAFF. The CDR3 bases are TGTGCCAGCGGCTTGTACCGGACTGGTGAAGCCTTCTTT. V usage is TRBV5-8 and J usage is TRBJ1-1; D gene uncertain. This CDR3 has 13 amino acids. Germline assignment: CDR1 SGHTS and CDR2 YDEGEE.

In the case of this clonotype: This may come from a read error, since a much larger clone is one base off. V is TRBV12-3 or TRBV12-4 and J is TRBJ2-7; possible D gene TRBD1, 5 bases. The CDR3 is 14 residues long. V lost 6 bases, J lost 5 bases, and 17 bases lay in between. The CDR3 bases are TGTGCCAGCAGATTGAGTGAGCTACAGGACGAGCAGTACTTC. Protein product: CASRLSELQDEQYF.

Regarding this clonotype: Germline is not matched at one junction end, which may reflect a read error. The chain has TRBV11-3 and TRBJ2-1; TRBD2 matches at 10 bases. Germline V gene sequence: CDR1 SGHNT, CDR2 YENEEA. The CDR3 extends over 14 amino acids. DNA of the CDR3: TGTGCCAGCAGGTGGGAGGGACTAGCGAATGAACAGTTCTTC. Its protein product is CASRWEGLANEQFF.

About this clonotype: This may come from a read error, since a much larger clone is one base off. V and J are TRBV6-5 and TRBJ2-2; no clear D. V lost 5 bases and J lost 5, with 15 bases in between. Germline V gene lookup returns CDR1 MNHEY and CDR2 SVGAGI. The CDR3 runs to 15 residues. Here the CDR3 reads CASSPYSVLTGELFF. The CDR3 DNA reads TGTGCCAGCAGTCCATACAGTGTTTTGACCGGGGAGCTGTTTTTT.

This clonotype has a handful of counts. The chain recombines TRBV5-1 with TRBJ1-2, with 8 bases lining up with TRBD1. The J segment lost 4 bases and the V segment lost 0 bases, leaving 5 bases of the junction unmatched. Germline V gene data show CDR1 as SGHRS and CDR2 as YFSETQ. The CDR3 extends over 15 amino acids. The CDR3 DNA reads as TGCGCCAGCAGCTTGGAGGCAGGGGGCGGCTATGGCTACACCTTC. Encoded protein: CASSLEAGGGYGYTF. The variable domain in full, with the rest retrieved from reference TRBV5-1 and TRBJ1-2, is KAGVTQTPRYLIKTRGQQVTLSCSPISGHRSVSWYQQTPGQGLQFLFEYFSETQRNKGNFPGRFSGRQFSNSRSEMNVSTLELGDSALYLCASSLEAGGGYGYTFGSGTRLTVV.

This clonotype was detected many times. V and J are TRBV6-1 and TRBJ1-5, with D hard to call. The CDR3 runs 16 residues. V lost 3 bases to trimming and J lost 4 bases, with 16 bases between them. Germline V gene lookup returns CDR1 MNHNS and CDR2 SASEGT. CDR3 sequence reads: CASSDGVGLGNQPQHF. The DNA of the CDR3 is TGTGCCAGCAGTGACGGGGTGGGGTTGGGGAATCAGCCCCAGCATTTT.

The chain couples TRBV4-2 to TRBJ2-7; D is tentatively TRBD1 or TRBD2 (5 bases each). V was cut by 0 bases and J by 13 bases, with 16 bases left in between. The length of the CDR3 is 13 residues. Germline V lookup: CDR1 LGHNA, CDR2 YNFKEQ. Here the CDR3 DNA reads TGTGCCAGCAGCCAAGATCGGGGCCGCGTGCACTACTTC. It encodes CASSQDRGRVHYF.

This sequence joins TRBV20-1 and TRBJ1-4; no definite D call. V lost 2 bases to trimming and J lost 7 bases, with 14 bases between them. The CDR3 totals 14 residues. Germline values: CDR1 DFQATT, CDR2 SNEGSKA (reference sequence). The DNA of the CDR3 is TGCAGTGCTAGATCCCCGGCGCGAGGTGAAAAACTGTTTTTT. It encodes CSARSPARGEKLFF.

Worth noting for this clonotype: At one end, the junction sequence differs from germline, possibly due to a read error. As DNA, the CDR3 is TGCAGCGCTAGAGGGCAGGATGAAGCTTTCTTC. Protein: CSARGQDEAFF. The gene calls are TRBV29-1 and TRBJ1-1, with D unclear. The CDR3 spans 11 residues. Per the germline V gene, CDR1 is SQVTM and CDR2 is ANQGSEA.

In the case of this clonotype: A much more abundant neighbour one base away suggests this may be a read error. The chain couples TRBV4-3 to TRBJ2-1, with a weak D call TRBD1 (6 bases). Per the germline V gene, CDR1 is LGHNA and CDR2 is YSLEER. The CDR3 covers 13 residues. The CDR3 DNA reads as TGCGTCAGCAGCCAACAGGGATTAGATGAGCAGTTCTTC. Its protein product is CVSSQQGLDEQFF.

The V gene is TRBV6-1, the J gene TRBJ2-2; D is ambiguous. CDR3 length: 14 residues. Trimming pared 9 bases from V and 3 bases from J, leaving 14 bases between. Germline V gene data show CDR1 as MNHNS and CDR2 as SASEGT. This chain's CDR3 is CASRGWADTGELFF. In DNA, the CDR3 is TGTGCCAGTCGTGGATGGGCGGACACCGGGGAGCTGTTTTTT.

At least ten counts were recorded for this clonotype. The chain recombines TRBV6-5 with TRBJ2-3; 8 bases align to TRBD2. With V trimmed by 4 bases and J by 9 bases, 12 bases remained unmatched. Germline-derived CDR1 and CDR2 are MNHEY and SVGAGI. CDR3 size: 15 residues. CDR3 sequence reads: CASSSPAGAQRTQYF. As DNA, the CDR3 is TGTGCCAGCAGTTCACCAGCGGGAGCACAGAGAACGCAGTATTTT.

This clonotype is judged medium-sized (0.01 to 0.1%). V and J are TRBV11-2 and TRBJ2-7, with a tentative D call TRBD1 (6 bases). CDR3 length equals 15 residues. V lost 5 bases, J lost 1 base, and 15 bases lay in between. The germline V gene encodes CDR1 SGHAT and CDR2 FQNNGV. CDR3 sequence reads: CASSPIGGLSYEQYF. Here the CDR3 DNA reads TGTGCCAGCAGCCCCATAGGGGGATTGTCCTACGAGCAGTACTTC.

This clonotype was observed at least ten times. V gene TRBV6-2 or TRBV6-3 combines with J gene TRBJ2-7; D is unresolved. This CDR3 contains 15 residues. CDR1 is MNHEY and CDR2 is SVGEGT in the germline V gene. V lost 2 bases to trimming and J lost 0 bases, with 11 bases between them. In DNA form, the CDR3 reads TGTGCCAGCAGTTACCCGCTTCGATCCTCCTACGAGCAGTACTTC. This sequence encodes CASSYPLRSSYEQYF.

This clonotype was picked up a small number of times. Possible read error: a much larger clone is one base away. This chain connects TRBV6-2 or TRBV6-3 to TRBJ2-3, with D possibly called TRBD1 or TRBD2 (5 bases each). The CDR3 spans 13 residues. Germline V gives CDR1 MNHEY, CDR2 SVGEGT. In DNA form, the CDR3 reads TGTACGGCCAGGGAGCGTTTCACAGATACGCAGTATTTT. Translation: CTARERFTDTQYF.

About this clonotype: One junction end does not reproduce the germline sequence, and a read error may be involved. The rearrangement joins TRBV11-2 to TRBJ2-7; the D is unclear. From germline, CDR1 is SGHAT and CDR2 FQNNGV. The CDR3 spans 14 residues. CDR3 nucleotide sequence: TGTGCCAGTAGCTTGGGCGGACGGGCCTACGAGCAGTACTTC. Translated: CASSLGGRAYEQYF.

A remark on this clonotype: A clone one base away is much larger, so this may be a read error. In nucleotides, the CDR3 is TGTGCCAGCAGCACACGCCTCGCCGGGGAGCTGTTTTTT. Amino acids: CASSTRLAGELFF. V is TRBV7-9 and J is TRBJ2-2; D uncertain. V gave up 5 bases and J gave up 6 bases, with 10 bases separating them. This CDR3 spans 13 amino acids. CDR1 is SEHNR, CDR2 FQNEAQ, per germline (reference sequence). The complete variable domain, with remaining parts taken from reference TRBV7-9 and TRBJ2-2, reads DTGVSQNPRHKITKRGQNVTFRCDPISEHNRLYWYRQTLGQGPEFLTYFQNEAQLEKSRLLSDRFSAERPKGSFSTLEIQRTEQGDSAMYLCASSTRLAGELFFGEGSRLTVL.

The chain carries TRBV2 and TRBJ2-3; 9 bases are shared with TRBD1. The J call could be wrong; TRBJ1-5 is a better fit for the DNA end. This CDR3 has 14 amino acids. Germline V gene lookup returns CDR1 SNHLY and CDR2 FYNNEI. The chain's CDR3 is CASRRDRATDTQHF. DNA of the CDR3: TGTGCCAGCAGGAGGGACAGGGCGACAGATACGCAGCATTTT.

Notes on this clonotype: Lacking the conserved final phenylalanine or tryptophan, this CDR3 likely reflects a read error. This chain joins TRBV6-6 and TRBJ2-5; D is ambiguous. CDR1 and CDR2 (germline): MNHNY, SVGAGI (reference sequence). This CDR3 spans 13 amino acids. The CDR3 loop reads CANSYGGGETQYL. CDR3 bases: TGTGCCAACAGTTACGGCGGTGGGGAGACCCAGTACTTA.